These T cell receptor beta chains were read from a single sample in a study of blood T cell repertoires in COVID-19. Here immunoSEQ multiplex PCR was the method, and the copy in TCRdb shows in-frame clones only, minus some. The data show about 160,000 clones, 75% to 90% seen once. Sequenced material: peripheral blood. These receptors came from a woman of 80 years or more with active or convalescent COVID-19. Each CDR3 is given with its conserved first and last residue. A D gene is named only where the DNA matches it firmly. Some rows have no size entry. The others give once, few or many, or a class for an expanded clone.

D: .; J: TRBJ1-1; V: TRBV11-2; size: .; CDR3: CASSPGEAGRAFF; DNA: TGTGCCAGCAGCCCTGGGGAGGCTGGGAGGGCTTTCTTT
D: .; J: TRBJ1-1; V: TRBV7-9; size: .; CDR3: CASSLQGTNTEAFF; DNA: TGTGCCAGCAGCTTACAGGGGACGAACACTGAAGCTTTCTTT
D: .; J: TRBJ2-5; V: TRBV7-2; size: .; CDR3: CASSPSFQETQYF; DNA: TGTGCCAGCAGCCCCTCTTTCCAAGAGACCCAGTACTTC
D: .; J: TRBJ1-2; V: TRBV6-5; size: .; CDR3: CASRYREDSIYGYTF; DNA: TGTGCCAGCAGGTACCGGGAGGACTCTATCTATGGCTACACCTTC
D: .; J: TRBJ1-5; V: TRBV7-2; size: few; CDR3: CASSPYRDSNQPQHF; DNA: TGTGCCAGCAGCCCCTACAGGGACAGCAATCAGCCCCAGCATTTT
D: TRBD2; J: TRBJ2-3; V: TRBV7-3; size: once; CDR3: CASSSSGVTDTQYF; DNA: TGTGCCAGCAGCTCCAGCGGGGTCACAGATACGCAGTATTTT
D: .; J: TRBJ2-2; V: TRBV4-3; size: few; CDR3: CASSQDSHSGTNAGELFF; DNA: TGCGCCAGCAGCCAAGATTCACACAGCGGGACAAACGCCGGGGAGCTGTTTTTT
D: .; J: TRBJ1-1; V: TRBV29-1; size: .; CDR3: CSVRRQGNTEAFF; DNA: TGCAGCGTTCGCAGGCAGGGGAATACTGAAGCTTTCTTT
D: TRBD2; J: TRBJ2-5; V: TRBV12-5; size: .; CDR3: CASGKGGGETQYF; DNA: TGTGCTAGTGGCAAGGGCGGGGGGGAGACCCAGTACTTC
D: .; J: TRBJ1-2; V: TRBV28; size: .; CDR3: CASSSTGQSRYGYTF; DNA: TGTGCCAGCAGTTCCACAGGGCAAAGTAGGTATGGCTACACCTTC
D: TRBD1; J: TRBJ1-2; V: TRBV12-3/TRBV12-4; size: once; CDR3: CASRNRGGGGYTF; DNA: TGTGCCAGCAGAAACAGGGGAGGAGGTGGCTACACCTTC
D: TRBD1; J: TRBJ1-5; V: TRBV19; size: .; CDR3: CASSTLPDGTGLDQPQHF; DNA: TGTGCCAGTAGTACGCTCCCCGACGGGACAGGGTTAGATCAGCCCCAGCATTTT
D: TRBD1; J: TRBJ2-3; V: TRBV7-8; size: once; CDR3: CASSRGTGLHTDTQYF; DNA: TGTGCCAGCAGCCGAGGGACAGGGTTACACACAGATACGCAGTATTTT
D: .; J: TRBJ2-2; V: TRBV3-1/TRBV3-2; size: once; CDR3: CASSQGQGNTGELFF; DNA: TGTGCCAGCAGCCAGGGGCAGGGGAACACCGGGGAGCTGTTTTTT
D: TRBD1; J: TRBJ1-2; V: TRBV18; size: .; CDR3: CASSQPRDRASNNYGYTF; DNA: TGTGCCAGCTCCCAACCTCGGGACAGGGCTTCTAATAACTATGGCTACACCTTC
D: TRBD1; J: TRBJ1-5; V: TRBV27; size: .; CDR3: CASSFGQGQSQPQHF; DNA: TGTGCCAGCAGTTTCGGGCAGGGACAGTCTCAGCCCCAGCATTTT
D: .; J: TRBJ1-2; V: TRBV19; size: .; CDR3: CASSIPQGLGNGYTF; DNA: TGTGCCAGTAGTATTCCGCAGGGCCTGGGGAATGGCTACACCTTC
D: .; J: TRBJ1-6; V: TRBV6-5; size: few; CDR3: CASSYEPGNNSPLHF; DNA: TGTGCCAGCAGTTACGAACCAGGAAATAATTCACCCCTCCACTTT
D: TRBD1; J: TRBJ1-1; V: TRBV4-3; size: few; CDR3: CASSPDRESEAFF; DNA: TGCGCCAGCAGCCCGGACAGGGAGTCTGAAGCTTTCTTT
D: TRBD1; J: TRBJ1-4; V: TRBV18; size: few; CDR3: CASSPTGQGKNEKLFF; DNA: TGTGCCAGCTCACCTACCGGACAGGGGAAAAATGAAAAACTGTTTTTT
D: TRBD1; J: TRBJ2-1; V: TRBV12-5; size: once; CDR3: CASGSYRGWEQFF; DNA: TGTGCTAGTGGTTCCTACAGGGGGTGGGAGCAGTTCTTC
D: .; J: TRBJ2-1; V: TRBV6-6; size: .; CDR3: CASSLQGNEQFF; DNA: TGTGCCAGCAGTCTTCAGGGTAATGAGCAGTTCTTC
D: .; J: TRBJ1-2; V: TRBV4-3; size: .; CDR3: CASSPEWGLYGYTF; DNA: TGCGCCAGCAGCCCCGAGTGGGGCCTCTATGGCTACACCTTC
D: .; J: TRBJ1-5; V: TRBV12-5; size: few; CDR3: CASGLVLGQGSQPQHF; DNA: TGTGCTAGTGGTTTGGTCCTCGGGCAGGGGAGTCAGCCCCAGCATTTT
D: .; J: TRBJ2-1; V: TRBV7-2; size: once; CDR3: CASSVSGTHSNEQFF; DNA: TGTGCCAGCAGCGTTTCCGGGACACACTCCAATGAGCAGTTCTTC
D: TRBD1; J: TRBJ1-1; V: TRBV2; size: once; CDR3: CASSERDRNTEAFF; DNA: TGTGCCAGCAGTGAAAGGGACAGGAACACTGAAGCTTTCTTT
D: .; J: TRBJ2-7; V: TRBV2; size: .; CDR3: CASNGGVGQYF; DNA: TGTGCCAGCAACGGGGGAGTAGGGCAGTACTTC
D: TRBD2; J: TRBJ2-3; V: TRBV4-3; size: .; CDR3: CASSQEKRGGTDTQYF; DNA: TGCGCCAGCAGCCAAGAAAAGCGGGGGGGCACAGATACGCAGTATTTT
D: TRBD1; J: TRBJ1-1; V: TRBV11-3; size: once; CDR3: CASSRQGPEAFF; DNA: TGTGCCAGCAGCCGACAGGGACCTGAAGCTTTCTTT
D: .; J: TRBJ1-2; V: TRBV10-3; size: .; CDR3: CAISVMEGYYGYTF; DNA: TGTGCCATCAGTGTAATGGAGGGGTACTATGGCTACACCTTC
D: TRBD2; J: TRBJ2-5; V: TRBV5-4; size: .; CDR3: CASSPAGGRMTQYF; DNA: TGTGCCAGCAGTCCGGCGGGGGGCCGAATGACCCAGTACTTC
D: .; J: TRBJ1-2; V: TRBV6-5; size: few; CDR3: CASSYSRGIGYGYTF; DNA: TGTGCCAGCAGTTACTCCCGGGGGATAGGGTATGGCTACACCTTC
D: .; J: TRBJ1-1; V: TRBV4-3; size: .; CDR3: CASSRSAGLGEAFF; DNA: TGCGCCAGCAGCCGCTCTGCAGGGCTCGGTGAAGCTTTCTTT
D: .; J: TRBJ2-5; V: TRBV7-8; size: .; CDR3: CASSLGYPGETQYF; DNA: TGTGCCAGCAGCTTAGGGTACCCGGGGGAGACCCAGTACTTC
D: .; J: TRBJ1-1; V: TRBV18; size: .; CDR3: CASSPLAGRLSMNTEAFF; DNA: TGTGCCAGCTCACCCTTGGCCGGCCGACTCTCCATGAACACTGAAGCTTTCTTT
D: TRBD1; J: TRBJ1-2; V: TRBV27; size: .; CDR3: CASSSLGGQGAYGYTF; DNA: TGTGCCAGCAGTTCTCTGGGGGGACAGGGGGCCTATGGCTACACCTTC
D: TRBD1; J: TRBJ1-1; V: TRBV12-5; size: .; CDR3: CASGHLGRTGEAFF; DNA: TGTGCTAGTGGTCACCTGGGGCGGACAGGCGAAGCTTTCTTT
D: TRBD1; J: TRBJ2-7; V: TRBV12-5; size: .; CDR3: CASGYDRGEQYF; DNA: TGTGCTAGTGGATACGACAGGGGCGAGCAGTACTTC
D: .; J: TRBJ2-2; V: TRBV4-3; size: .; CDR3: CASSRFGGGTGELFF; DNA: TGCGCCAGCAGCCGTTTTGGGGGAGGAACCGGGGAGCTGTTTTTT
D: .; J: TRBJ1-4; V: TRBV19; size: .; CDR3: CASKRQGGANEKLFF; DNA: TGTGCCAGTAAACGTCAAGGGGGGGCTAATGAAAAACTGTTTTTT
D: TRBD2; J: TRBJ2-7; V: TRBV10-3; size: .; CDR3: CAISEGLSGGGYEQYF; DNA: TGTGCCATCAGTGAGGGCCTCTCGGGGGGAGGCTACGAGCAGTACTTC
D: .; J: TRBJ1-1; V: TRBV7-9; size: .; CDR3: CASSWTGNTEAFF; DNA: TGTGCCAGCAGCTGGACGGGAAACACTGAAGCTTTCTTT